The rows below give T cell receptor beta chains drawn from one sample of a study of neurological immune-mediated disorders. TCRdb ran MiXCR on the 5' RACE reads and lists one entry per CDR3 protein. The sample yields tens of thousands of distinct CDR3 sequences, about 2.5% seen once. The sample taken for sequencing was PBMCs. Receptor source: a man over 45 with multiple sclerosis. CDR3s include the opening cysteine and the closing phenylalanine or tryptophan. A D gene is named only where the DNA matches it firmly. Clone size is shown for a subset of rows, as once, few, many or a class of expanded clone.

CDR3aa: CASSSRLTGINTGELFF
CDR3nt: TGTGCCAGCAGCTCTCGTTTGACAGGGATTAACACCGGGGAGCTGTTTTTT
v_gene: TRBV11-3
d_gene: TRBD1
abundance: -
j_gene: TRBJ2-2

CDR3aa: CASSLARGAAEAFF
CDR3nt: TGTGCCAGCAGTTTAGCGCGGGGGGCTGCTGAAGCTTTCTTT
v_gene: TRBV12-3/TRBV12-4
d_gene: -
abundance: -
j_gene: TRBJ1-1

CDR3aa: CASSQLGPTNYEQYF
CDR3nt: TGTGCCAGCAGCCAACTAGGACCAACAAACTACGAGCAGTACTTC
v_gene: TRBV3-1
d_gene: -
abundance: many
j_gene: TRBJ2-7

CDR3aa: CASSQATGLYNSPLHF
CDR3nt: TGCGCCAGCAGCCAAGCCACGGGCCTTTATAATTCACCCCTCCACTTT
v_gene: TRBV4-1
d_gene: -
abundance: many
j_gene: TRBJ1-6

CDR3aa: CASSQRGIQEPDTQYF
CDR3nt: TGCGCCAGCAGCCAAAGGGGGATCCAAGAACCAGATACGCAGTATTTT
v_gene: TRBV4-1
d_gene: -
abundance: medium-sized
j_gene: TRBJ2-3

CDR3aa: CASSLNGVETQYF
CDR3nt: TGCGCCAGCAGTCTCAACGGGGTAGAGACCCAGTACTTC
v_gene: TRBV10-1
d_gene: -
abundance: many
j_gene: TRBJ2-5

CDR3aa: CASSWGDGGYTF
CDR3nt: TGTGCCAGCAGTTGGGGGGATGGTGGCTACACCTTC
v_gene: TRBV28
d_gene: -
abundance: many
j_gene: TRBJ1-2

CDR3aa: CASSFQGAYEQFF
CDR3nt: TGTGCCAGCAGCTTTCAGGGGGCGTATGAGCAGTTCTTC
v_gene: TRBV7-2
d_gene: TRBD1
abundance: many
j_gene: TRBJ2-1

CDR3aa: CSAHYGGFSYEQYF
CDR3nt: TGCAGTGCCCACTATGGGGGATTCTCCTACGAGCAGTACTTC
v_gene: TRBV20-1
d_gene: -
abundance: many
j_gene: TRBJ2-7

CDR3aa: CSAREAWTGELFF
CDR3nt: TGCAGTGCTAGAGAGGCCTGGACCGGGGAGCTGTTTTTT
v_gene: TRBV20-1
d_gene: -
abundance: many
j_gene: TRBJ2-2

CDR3aa: CASSLGRDEDTEAFF
CDR3nt: TGTGCCAGCAGCTTGGGGCGGGACGAGGACACTGAAGCTTTCTTT
v_gene: TRBV7-9
d_gene: -
abundance: many
j_gene: TRBJ1-1

CDR3aa: CASSLVGLAGALSYNEQFF
CDR3nt: TGTGCCAGCAGCTTAGTGGGTCTAGCGGGGGCCCTCTCCTACAATGAGCAGTTCTTC
v_gene: TRBV7-2
d_gene: TRBD2
abundance: many
j_gene: TRBJ2-1

CDR3aa: CASSEAQGGYGYTF
CDR3nt: TGCGCCAGCAGTGAAGCACAGGGGGGATATGGCTACACCTTC
v_gene: TRBV5-1
d_gene: TRBD1
abundance: many
j_gene: TRBJ1-2

CDR3aa: CASRTENNEQFF
CDR3nt: TGTGCCAGCAGAACCGAGAACAATGAGCAGTTCTTC
v_gene: TRBV6-2/TRBV6-3
d_gene: -
abundance: many
j_gene: TRBJ2-1

CDR3aa: CASGQATLNEKLFF
CDR3nt: TGCGCCAGCGGACAGGCGACCCTAAATGAAAAACTGTTTTTT
v_gene: TRBV5-1
d_gene: TRBD1
abundance: many
j_gene: TRBJ1-4

CDR3aa: CASSLDLVRGNEQFF
CDR3nt: TGTGCCAGCAGCTTAGATCTAGTAAGGGGCAATGAGCAGTTCTTC
v_gene: TRBV11-2
d_gene: -
abundance: many
j_gene: TRBJ2-1

CDR3aa: CSATTNGGHEKLFF
CDR3nt: TGCAGTGCTACTACAAACGGAGGGCATGAAAAACTGTTTTTT
v_gene: TRBV20-1
d_gene: -
abundance: many
j_gene: TRBJ1-4

CDR3aa: CSASRVGPGEQYF
CDR3nt: TGCAGTGCTTCCAGGGTCGGCCCGGGCGAGCAGTACTTC
v_gene: TRBV20-1
d_gene: -
abundance: many
j_gene: TRBJ2-7

CDR3aa: CSASNRMNTEAFF
CDR3nt: TGCAGTGCCTCCAACAGGATGAACACTGAAGCTTTCTTT
v_gene: TRBV20-1
d_gene: -
abundance: many
j_gene: TRBJ1-1

CDR3aa: CASSQEGLQRGHEQFF
CDR3nt: TGTGCCAGCAGCCAAGAAGGGCTTCAAAGGGGCCATGAGCAGTTCTTC
v_gene: TRBV3-1
d_gene: -
abundance: many
j_gene: TRBJ2-1

CDR3aa: CSAIDLQPGRNQPQHF
CDR3nt: TGCAGTGCTATTGATTTACAGCCTGGACGCAATCAGCCCCAGCATTTT
v_gene: TRBV20-1
d_gene: -
abundance: many
j_gene: TRBJ1-5

CDR3aa: CASSRGQGNYNEQFF
CDR3nt: TGCGCCAGCAGCAGGGGACAGGGGAATTACAATGAGCAGTTCTTC
v_gene: TRBV5-1
d_gene: TRBD1
abundance: many
j_gene: TRBJ2-1

CDR3aa: CASSSVAGDNTGELFF
CDR3nt: TGCGCCAGCAGCTCAGTGGCAGGCGATAACACCGGGGAGCTGTTTTTT
v_gene: TRBV5-1
d_gene: -
abundance: many
j_gene: TRBJ2-2

CDR3aa: CASSLTGMKPLPLHF
CDR3nt: TGTGCCAGCAGTCTGACAGGGATGAAACCCCTGCCCCTCCACTTT
v_gene: TRBV27
d_gene: TRBD1
abundance: many
j_gene: TRBJ1-6

CDR3aa: CASRARGGLEFQETQYF
CDR3nt: TGTGCCAGCAGGGCGCGAGGGGGGCTAGAATTCCAAGAGACCCAGTACTTC
v_gene: TRBV27
d_gene: -
abundance: -
j_gene: TRBJ2-5

CDR3aa: CATSEERGSYNEQFF
CDR3nt: TGTGCCACCAGTGAAGAGCGGGGGTCATACAATGAGCAGTTCTTC
v_gene: TRBV24-1
d_gene: TRBD2
abundance: many
j_gene: TRBJ2-1

CDR3aa: CASSLTANYEQYF
CDR3nt: TGCGCCAGCAGCTTGACAGCGAACTACGAGCAGTACTTC
v_gene: TRBV5-1
d_gene: -
abundance: few
j_gene: TRBJ2-7

CDR3aa: CASSLYGGRTGDTEAFF
CDR3nt: TGCGCCAGCAGCTTGTACGGGGGTCGAACAGGGGACACTGAAGCTTTCTTT
v_gene: TRBV5-1
d_gene: TRBD1
abundance: many
j_gene: TRBJ1-1

CDR3aa: CASSFGAENQPQHF
CDR3nt: TGCGCCAGCAGCTTCGGGGCCGAAAATCAGCCCCAGCATTTT
v_gene: TRBV5-1
d_gene: -
abundance: many
j_gene: TRBJ1-5

CDR3aa: CASSLLVTDTQYF
CDR3nt: TGCGCCAGCAGCTTGTTAGTCACAGATACGCAGTATTTT
v_gene: TRBV5-1
d_gene: -
abundance: many
j_gene: TRBJ2-3

CDR3aa: CASKLGGGGGYTF
CDR3nt: TGTGCCAGCAAACTGGGGGGAGGCGGTGGCTACACCTTC
v_gene: TRBV6-5
d_gene: -
abundance: -
j_gene: TRBJ1-2

CDR3aa: CASSLRAGGLIRTDTQYF
CDR3nt: TGTGCCAGCAGCTTAAGAGCGGGGGGACTAATTCGCACAGATACGCAGTATTTT
v_gene: TRBV7-8
d_gene: TRBD2
abundance: many
j_gene: TRBJ2-3

CDR3aa: CASSPFRGSNQPQHF
CDR3nt: TGTGCCAGCAGCCCATTTAGAGGTAGCAATCAGCCCCAGCATTTT
v_gene: TRBV3-1
d_gene: -
abundance: few
j_gene: TRBJ1-5

CDR3aa: CASSIRGSGGSSYNEQFF
CDR3nt: TGCGCCAGCAGCATCCGGGGCAGCGGGGGTTCCTCCTACAATGAGCAGTTCTTC
v_gene: TRBV5-1
d_gene: TRBD2
abundance: many
j_gene: TRBJ2-1

CDR3aa: CAIPDSSGKTIYF
CDR3nt: TGTGCCATTCCGGACAGCTCTGGAAAAACCATATATTTT
v_gene: TRBV2
d_gene: -
abundance: -
j_gene: TRBJ1-3

CDR3aa: CASSQAGSRQPQHF
CDR3nt: TGTGCCAGCAGCCAAGCCGGATCGCGGCAGCCCCAGCATTTT
v_gene: TRBV3-1
d_gene: -
abundance: many
j_gene: TRBJ1-5

CDR3aa: CASSQDRAGGQPQHF
CDR3nt: TGTGCCAGCAGCCAAGATAGGGCAGGCGGACAGCCCCAGCATTTT
v_gene: TRBV3-1
d_gene: -
abundance: many
j_gene: TRBJ1-5

CDR3aa: CATSDPTSGAYNEQFF
CDR3nt: TGTGCCACCAGTGACCCGACTAGCGGGGCCTACAATGAGCAGTTCTTC
v_gene: TRBV24-1
d_gene: TRBD2
abundance: many
j_gene: TRBJ2-1

CDR3aa: CASSYAPTYEQYF
CDR3nt: TGTGCCAGCAGTTATGCACCGACCTACGAGCAGTACTTC
v_gene: TRBV6-5
d_gene: -
abundance: -
j_gene: TRBJ2-7

CDR3aa: CASSVDGGNQETQYF
CDR3nt: TGTGCCAGCAGCGTAGACGGGGGAAACCAAGAGACCCAGTACTTC
v_gene: TRBV9
d_gene: -
abundance: many
j_gene: TRBJ2-5

CDR3aa: CASSLDGTSPDTQYF
CDR3nt: TGCGCCAGCAGCTTGGATGGGACCTCTCCTGATACGCAGTATTTT
v_gene: TRBV5-1
d_gene: -
abundance: many
j_gene: TRBJ2-3

CDR3aa: CASSSWGEREETQYF
CDR3nt: TGCGCCAGCAGCTCCTGGGGGGAGAGAGAAGAGACCCAGTACTTC
v_gene: TRBV5-1
d_gene: -
abundance: many
j_gene: TRBJ2-5

CDR3aa: CASSLRDKLTTDTQYF
CDR3nt: TGTGCCAGCAGCTTACGGGACAAACTTACAACAGATACGCAGTATTTT
v_gene: TRBV7-8
d_gene: -
abundance: many
j_gene: TRBJ2-3

CDR3aa: CASSWAGRTQETQYF
CDR3nt: TGCGCCAGCAGCTGGGCTGGCCGGACCCAAGAGACCCAGTACTTC
v_gene: TRBV5-1
d_gene: -
abundance: many
j_gene: TRBJ2-5

CDR3aa: CASSFRGVHEQYF
CDR3nt: TGTGCCAGCAGCTTCCGCGGGGTCCACGAGCAGTACTTC
v_gene: TRBV13
d_gene: -
abundance: many
j_gene: TRBJ2-7

CDR3aa: CASSSGDSWSYEQYF
CDR3nt: TGCGCCAGCAGCTCGGGGGACAGTTGGTCCTACGAGCAGTACTTC
v_gene: TRBV5-1
d_gene: -
abundance: many
j_gene: TRBJ2-7

CDR3aa: CASSVPSGNTIYF
CDR3nt: TGTGCCAGCAGCGTACCCTCTGGAAACACCATATATTTT
v_gene: TRBV9
d_gene: -
abundance: many
j_gene: TRBJ1-3